A single sample gave rise to the 19 T cell receptor beta chains below, sequenced in a study of blood T cell repertoires in COVID-19. The table came from immunoSEQ multiplex PCR; TCRdb's copy has only in-frame clones and leaves some out. Found here are a few hundred thousand clones, 80% to 90% of them singletons; the top ten hold 1.5% to 2%. Sequencing input: PBMCs or T cells enriched from blood (not recorded which). All receptors derive from a woman between 50 and 59 years old who had recovered from COVID-19.

This sequence joins TRBV10-3 and TRBJ2-7; TRBD2 aligns across 9 bases. Germline CDR1 and CDR2: ENHRY and SYGVKD. J lost 1 base, V lost 8 bases, and 6 bases had no gene match. This CDR3 spans 14 amino acids. CDR3 residues: CAIEEAGGSYEQYF. DNA for the CDR3: TGTGCCATCGAAGAGGCGGGAGGGTCCTACGAGCAGTACTTC.

The sample holds one count of this clone. J is TRBJ1-2 and V is TRBV5-4; D is perhaps TRBD1 (5 bases). The germline V and J ends were trimmed by 6 bases and 3 bases, with 12 bases remaining between them. The CDR3 sequence is 13 residues long. CDR1 is SGHNT, CDR2 YYREEE, per germline (reference sequence). CDR3 in amino acids: CASTVGGDYGYTF. DNA for the CDR3: TGTGCCAGCACCGTCGGGGGGGACTATGGCTACACCTTC.

This clone was counted once. V is TRBV12-5 and J is TRBJ2-1; TRBD2 is a possible D gene (7 bases). Germline V gene sequence: CDR1 LGHNT, CDR2 FRNRAP. Trimming pared 0 bases from V and 11 bases from J, leaving 20 bases between. The CDR3 extends over 16 amino acids. CDR3 loop: CASGLVLGGPDVKQFF. CDR3 coding DNA: TGTGCTAGTGGTTTGGTACTCGGGGGGCCCGACGTTAAGCAGTTCTTC. Variable domain in full (rest from reference TRBV12-5 and TRBJ2-1): DARVTQTPRHKVTEMGQEVTMRCQPILGHNTVFWYRQTMMQGLELLAYFRNRAPLDDSGMPKDRFSAEMPDATLATLKIQPSEPRDSAVYFCASGLVLGGPDVKQFFGPGTRLTVL.

This rearrangement joins TRBV7-3 to TRBJ2-2; a weak D match, TRBD2 (6 bases). Germline lookup yields CDR1 SGHTA and CDR2 FQGTGA. The V gene lost 7 bases and the J gene lost 5 bases, with 11 bases spanning the gap. The CDR3 runs 13 residues. CDR3 DNA: TGTGCCAGCAAGGAGGGCCCAACCGGGGAGCTGTTTTTT. It specifies CASKEGPTGELFF.

A note on this clone: The same CDR3 is also encoded by other DNA sequences in this sample. This chain links TRBV5-1 with TRBJ1-1, with a weak D call TRBD1 (6 bases). V was cut by 0 bases and J by 5 bases, with 11 bases left in between. The germline gives CDR1 SGHRS, CDR2 YFSETQ. This CDR3 contains 14 residues. The CDR3 loop is CASSLAGGSTEAFF. CDR3 coding DNA: TGCGCCAGCAGCTTGGCGGGGGGCTCTACTGAAGCTTTCTTT.

This clone was counted between two and nine times. The CDR3 coding sequence is TGTGCCAGCAGGCCCGCGGGACAGGGGTATAATTCACCCCTCCACTTT. Protein product: CASRPAGQGYNSPLHF. The chain combines TRBV28 with TRBJ1-6; 10 bases align to TRBD1. The CDR3 has 16 amino acids. Germline V gene lookup returns CDR1 MDHEN and CDR2 SYDVKM. The V gene end was trimmed by 6 bases and the J gene end by 4 bases; junction bases not matched to a gene: 6.

The chain links TRBV28 to TRBJ2-3; 8 positions match TRBD2. Germline V gives CDR1 MDHEN, CDR2 SYDVKM. The CDR3 has 15 residues. V trimming: 3 bases; J trimming: 4 bases; junction bases outside the gene matches: 6. For the CDR3, the DNA is TGTGCCAGCAGTTTCGCTAGCGGGCGCTCAGATACGCAGTATTTT. Encoded protein: CASSFASGRSDTQYF.

Concerning this clone itself: Other nucleotide sequences in the sample specify the same CDR3. V usage is TRBV5-1 and J usage is TRBJ1-1; D gene uncertain. This CDR3 is 13 amino acids long. Trimming took off 0 bases at V and 2 bases at J, with 5 bases between the two ends. Germline lookup yields CDR1 SGHRS and CDR2 YFSETQ. CDR3 DNA sequence: TGCGCCAGCAGCTTGGGCGGCAACACTGAAGCTTTCTTT. Residues: CASSLGGNTEAFF. Full variable domain (missing parts from reference TRBV5-1 and TRBJ1-1): KAGVTQTPRYLIKTRGQQVTLSCSPISGHRSVSWYQQTPGQGLQFLFEYFSETQRNKGNFPGRFSGRQFSNSRSEMNVSTLELGDSALYLCASSLGGNTEAFFGQGTRLTVV.

This clone was seen a handful of times. The chain uses TRBV3-1 (or the pseudogene TRBV3-2) and TRBJ1-2; D may be TRBD1 (6 bases). Germline CDR1 LGHDT, CDR2 YNNKEL (reference sequence). CDR3 length equals 14 residues. V dropped 0 bases and J dropped 4 bases, with 9 bases sitting between them. DNA for the CDR3: TGTGCCAGCAGCCAAGAAGGGGGGGCCTATGGCTACACCTTC. It is translated as CASSQEGGAYGYTF.

The chain couples TRBV2 to TRBJ1-3; D is uncertain. The CDR3 contains 15 residues. Germline assignment: CDR1 SNHLY and CDR2 FYNNEI. The V and J ends lost 5 bases and 0 bases respectively, with 11 bases between them. In DNA form, the CDR3 reads TGTGCCAGCAGTAGTTCTCACAGCTCTGGAAACACCATATATTTT. Translating it yields CASSSSHSSGNTIYF.

The chain carries TRBV10-3 and TRBJ2-2, with D tentatively TRBD1 (6 bases). The germline V and J ends were trimmed by 6 bases and 4 bases, with 6 bases remaining between them. Looked up from germline, CDR1 is ENHRY and CDR2 is SYGVKD. There are 12 residues in the CDR3. The CDR3 loop reads CAIRDSTGELFF. CDR3 nucleotides: TGTGCCATCAGGGACAGCACCGGGGAGCTGTTTTTT.

The chain has TRBV5-6 and TRBJ2-5, with 7 bases that match TRBD2. After removal of 1 base from V and 3 bases from J, the junction contained 3 bases not matched to a gene. Germline CDR1 and CDR2: SGHDT and YYEEEE. The length of the CDR3 is 14 residues. The CDR3 DNA reads TGTGCCAGCAGCTTGAGCGGGACCAAAGAGACCCAGTACTTC. This gives the protein CASSLSGTKETQYF.

The gene calls are TRBV13 and TRBJ2-1; 14 bases line up with TRBD2. The CDR3 is 20 amino acids. V lost 5 bases, J lost 0 bases, and 12 bases stayed unmatched. Germline values: CDR1 PRHDT, CDR2 FYEKMQ (reference sequence). The chain's CDR3 is CASSVFRTSGRRGSYNEQFF. In nucleotides, the CDR3 is TGTGCCAGCAGCGTATTTCGGACTAGCGGGAGGAGGGGCTCCTACAATGAGCAGTTCTTC.

Written as DNA, the CDR3 is TGTGCCAGCAGCCAAGAACGGGGGTGGAATGAGCAGTTCTTC. Amino acid sequence: CASSQERGWNEQFF. J is TRBJ2-1 and V is TRBV4-2; D possibly corresponds to TRBD2 (6 bases). V was pared by 0 bases and J by 7 bases, with 10 bases between. Germline V gives CDR1 LGHNA, CDR2 YNFKEQ. The CDR3 is 14 amino acids.

The CDR3 spells CASSSTGRNSPLHF. The DNA of the CDR3 is TGTGCCAGCAGTTCGACAGGGAGAAATTCACCCCTCCACTTT. The J gene is TRBJ1-6, the V gene TRBV6-5, with 7 bases fitting TRBD1. The CDR3 length is 14 residues. J was trimmed by 7 bases and V by 4 bases; bases with no gene match: 4. Germline V gives CDR1 MNHEY, CDR2 SVGAGI.

The chain has TRBV9 and TRBJ2-7; TRBD1 matches 9 bases. The CDR3 is made up of 14 amino acids. Losses at the gene ends were 4 bases for V and 4 bases for J; bases not matched to a gene: 6. Germline V gives CDR1 SGDLS, CDR2 YYNGEE. The CDR3 here is CASSTGTGKYEQYF. The CDR3 DNA reads as TGTGCCAGCAGCACCGGGACAGGGAAATACGAGCAGTACTTC.

The rearrangement links TRBV6-5 to TRBJ1-6; no clear D gene. The CDR3 length is 14 residues. The germline V gene encodes CDR1 MNHEY and CDR2 SVGAGI. V lost 7 bases and J 7 bases, leaving 14 bases between the germline ends. CDR3 DNA sequence: TGTGCCAGCACCCCGGGATACCTAAATTCACCCCTCCACTTT. Amino acid sequence: CASTPGYLNSPLHF.

The chain has TRBV29-1 and TRBJ2-1, with TRBD2 identical over 10 bases. V shed 6 bases and J 6 bases; nucleotides not matched to a gene: 8. The CDR3 covers 14 residues. The germline V gene has CDR1 SQVTM and CDR2 ANQGSEA. The CDR3 here is CSVTPGLAPNEQFF. Written as DNA, the CDR3 is TGCAGCGTCACTCCGGGACTAGCGCCCAATGAGCAGTTCTTC.

The CDR3 region is CASSPRLAGDYEQYF. CDR3 nucleotide sequence: TGTGCCAGCAGCCCCCGACTAGCGGGTGATTACGAGCAGTACTTC. The rearrangement joins TRBV11-1 to TRBJ2-7; 10 bases are a match to TRBD2. V dropped 5 bases and J dropped 4; count of bases not matched to a gene: 8. There are 15 residues in the CDR3. Germline assignment: CDR1 SGHAT and CDR2 FQDESV (reference sequence). Full variable domain (rest looked up from reference TRBV11-1 and TRBJ2-7): EAEVAQSPRYKITEKSQAVAFWCDPISGHATLYWYRQILGQGPELLVQFQDESVVDDSQLPKDRFSAERLKGVDSTLKIQPAELGDSAMYLCASSPRLAGDYEQYFGPGTRLTVT.